This note documents a single TCR beta chain sequence. Antigen: not known. These data are taken from a study of cytomegalovirus exposure and HLA in healthy donors. Findings and limits, study-wide: In a later analysis, TCR beta V- and J-gene trimming was associated with a missense DCLRE1C variant. It was assumed in the presence/absence analyses that sequencing depth was roughly uniform across donors.

With 60 Vbeta and 13 Jbeta primers, the PCR was carried out. The assay was immunoSEQ multiplex PCR, and TCRdb's table has in-frame clones only and misses some. Found here are some 150,000 clones, 60% to 80% of them singletons; the top ten hold approximately 3.2%. CDR1 SEHNR and CDR2 FQNEAQ come from the germline V gene (reference sequence). The ends were cut back, 1 base at V and 6 bases at J, with 12 bases in the middle. This CDR3 is built from 15 residues. The source is a man aged 35-49 years in good health and CMV-seronegative. The specimen was PBMCs. The genes are TRBV7-9 and TRBJ2-2; no reliable D call. The CDR3 here is CASSLDYTFAGELFF. The CDR3 region has the DNA TGTGCCAGCAGCTTAGATTACACGTTCGCCGGGGAGCTGTTTTTT.